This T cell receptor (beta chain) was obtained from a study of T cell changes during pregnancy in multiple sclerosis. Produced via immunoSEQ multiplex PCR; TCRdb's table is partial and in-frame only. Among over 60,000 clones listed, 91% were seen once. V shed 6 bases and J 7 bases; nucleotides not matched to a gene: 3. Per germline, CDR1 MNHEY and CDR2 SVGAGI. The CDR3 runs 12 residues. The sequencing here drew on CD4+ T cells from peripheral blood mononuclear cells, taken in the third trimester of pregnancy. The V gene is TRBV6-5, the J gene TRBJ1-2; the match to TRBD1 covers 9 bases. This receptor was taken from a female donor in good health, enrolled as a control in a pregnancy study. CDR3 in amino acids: CASSLQGAGYTF. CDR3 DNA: TGTGCCAGCAGCCTACAGGGGGCTGGCTACACCTTC.